These 18 T cell receptor beta chains share one sample of origin, sequenced in a study of vaccination effects on CD4 cells after COVID-19. Profiled with immunoSEQ multiplex PCR; TCRdb holds only in-frame clones, not every one. The sample records around 32,000 clones, approximately 64% being singletons. With the ViraFEST assay, the study expanded antigen-specific CD4+ T cells using viral peptide pools, then sequenced them. The culture ran for around nine days, and then CD4+ T cells were isolated. BNT162b2 vaccine or mRNA-1273 vaccine was given to participants in two doses. Which antigens these TCRs recognize remains unknown. This sample comprised CD4+ T cells from PBMCs cultured with SARS-CoV-2 spike peptides, obtained after COVID-19 vaccination. The receptors derive from a human donor who received a COVID-19 vaccine.

This clone has just a few counts. The chain uses TRBV24-1 and TRBJ2-3, with D possibly TRBD2 on 5 matching bases. This CDR3 region has 13 residues. V lost 9 bases, J lost 0 bases, and 9 bases lay in between. Germline V gives CDR1 KGHDR, CDR2 SFDVKD. CDR3 sequence: CATESGSTDTQYF. The CDR3 DNA follows: TGTGCCACCGAGTCGGGGAGCACAGATACGCAGTATTTT.

The chain couples TRBV2 to TRBJ1-2; D uncertain. V gave up 7 bases and J gave up 8 bases, with 14 bases separating them. Germline lookup yields CDR1 SNHLY and CDR2 FYNNEI. The CDR3 contains 12 residues. For the CDR3, the DNA is TGTGCCAGCACGCGAGAGTACGCCGGCTACACCTTC. It specifies CASTREYAGYTF.

This clone was picked up one time. This chain links TRBV11-2 with TRBJ2-1; a possible D gene is TRBD1 (5 bases). V lost 1 base, J lost 4 bases, and 11 bases lay in between. Germline V gene sequence: CDR1 SGHAT, CDR2 FQNNGV. The CDR3 has 15 amino acids. Written as DNA, the CDR3 is TGTGCCAGCAGCTTAGGAACAGGAGCGTACAATGAGCAGTTCTTC. It specifies CASSLGTGAYNEQFF. The full variable domain, its missing parts supplied by reference TRBV11-2 and TRBJ2-1, is EAGVAQSPRYKIIEKRQSVAFWCNPISGHATLYWYQQILGQGPKLLIQFQNNGVVDDSQLPKDRFSAERLKGVDSTLKIQPAKLEDSAVYLCASSLGTGAYNEQFFGPGTRLTVL.

The rearrangement links TRBV20-1 to TRBJ1-5, with 7 bases that match TRBD1. CDR1 DFQATT and CDR2 SNEGSKA come from the germline V gene (reference sequence). This CDR3 region has 16 residues. V shed 3 bases and J 3 bases; nucleotides not matched to a gene: 11. CDR3 loop: CSASVTGASPNQPQHF. In nucleotides, the CDR3 is TGCAGTGCTAGTGTTACAGGGGCCTCTCCCAATCAGCCCCAGCATTTT.

This chain uses TRBV12-5 with TRBJ2-1; 7 nucleotides agree with TRBD1. The CDR3 sequence is 16 residues long. The V gene end was trimmed by 5 bases and the J gene end by 0 bases; junction bases not matched to a gene: 7. The germline V gene encodes CDR1 LGHNT and CDR2 FRNRAP. DNA for the CDR3: TGTGCTAGTGGTCTGGAAGGGGGCCACTCCTACAATGAGCAGTTCTTC. It is translated as CASGLEGGHSYNEQFF.

This clone counts as medium-sized (0.01 to 0.1%). This chain connects TRBV30 to TRBJ1-1, with TRBD1 matching over 9 bases. V lost 2 bases, J lost 2 bases, and 3 bases stayed unmatched. Per germline, CDR1 GTSNPN and CDR2 SVGIG (reference sequence). The CDR3 contains 14 residues. The CDR3 coding sequence is TGTGCCTGGAGTACGGGACAGGGTAACACTGAAGCTTTCTTT. Residues: CAWSTGQGNTEAFF.

The chain combines TRBV13 with TRBJ2-2; possible D gene TRBD2, 5 bases. The CDR3 extends over 15 amino acids. Trimming removed 5 bases at V and 6 bases at J, with 16 bases between. Germline CDR1 and CDR2: PRHDT and FYEKMQ (reference sequence). CDR3 bases: TGTGCCAGCAGCAAATCGGGGTTGAGGGCCGGGGAGCTGTTTTTT. It specifies CASSKSGLRAGELFF.

This clone was observed once. The chain combines TRBV7-4 with TRBJ2-7; D may be TRBD1 or TRBD2 (7 bases each). Per germline, CDR1 SGHVT and CDR2 SQSDAQ. The CDR3 runs to 13 residues. V lost 9 bases and J 4 bases, leaving 16 bases between the germline ends. The CDR3 spells CASTTGEGYEQYF. DNA of the CDR3: TGTGCCAGTACTACAGGGGAGGGTTACGAGCAGTACTTC.

The rearrangement links TRBV7-2 to TRBJ1-2, with unresolved D. Trimming shortened V by 5 bases and J by 5 bases, and 12 bases separated the two germline ends. The CDR3 is 13 amino acids. CDR1 SGHTA and CDR2 FQGNSA come from the germline V gene. The CDR3 sequence is CASSIDRQYGYTF. CDR3 coding DNA: TGTGCCAGCAGCATTGACCGGCAATATGGCTACACCTTC.

The chain combines TRBV6-1 with TRBJ2-1; 10 bases fit TRBD1. Germline CDR1 MNHNS, CDR2 SASEGT. CDR3 length: 16 residues. V dropped 3 bases and J dropped 7; count of bases not matched to a gene: 9. The CDR3 DNA follows: TGTGCCAGCAGTGAGTGGACCGGGACAGGGGCAAATGAGCAGTTCTTC. This encodes CASSEWTGTGANEQFF.

A few counts support this clone. The chain has TRBV5-6 and TRBJ1-6, with a weak D call TRBD1 (6 bases). Germline loops: CDR1 SGHDT, CDR2 YYEEEE. The CDR3 is made up of 13 amino acids. The ends were cut back, 1 base at V and 11 bases at J, with 10 bases in the middle. Here the CDR3 DNA reads TGTGCCAGCAGCTTGCTGGACAGTCCACCCCTCCACTTT. Its protein is CASSLLDSPPLHF.

The chain has TRBV5-1 and TRBJ2-3; 7 bases fit TRBD2. CDR1 and CDR2 from the germline V gene are SGHRS and YFSETQ. After removal of 0 bases from V and 5 bases from J, the junction contained 9 bases not matched to a gene. CDR3 length equals 16 residues. CDR3 DNA sequence: TGCGCCAGCAGCTTGGCCGGAGGGATAGCGGGAGATACGCAGTATTTT. Residues: CASSLAGGIAGDTQYF.

The rearrangement uses TRBV30 and TRBJ1-1; a possible D gene is TRBD1 (5 bases). The CDR3 runs to 12 residues. The ends were cut back, 5 bases at V and 4 bases at J, with 11 bases in the middle. Looked up from germline, CDR1 is GTSNPN and CDR2 is SVGIG (reference sequence). The CDR3 sequence: CAWAGGITEAFF. CDR3 sequence (DNA): TGTGCCTGGGCGGGGGGGATCACTGAAGCTTTCTTT.

The chain joins TRBV12-3 or TRBV12-4 to TRBJ1-2; D unclear. The CDR3 length is 13 residues. V shed 2 bases and J shed 7 bases, with 11 bases lying between them. CDR3 protein: CASSLQGSLGYTF. CDR3 nucleotide sequence: TGTGCCAGCAGTTTACAAGGGAGTCTTGGCTACACCTTC.

This clone was detected only a few times. This sequence joins TRBV5-1 and TRBJ1-6; TRBD1 is a possible D gene (5 bases). The CDR3 spans 15 residues. V lost 3 bases to trimming and J lost 8 bases, with 15 bases between them. Germline V gene sequence: CDR1 SGHRS, CDR2 YFSETQ. The CDR3 DNA follows: TGCGCCAGCAGCTCAAGAGGGGAGTCCTATTCACCCCTCCACTTT. Translation: CASSSRGESYSPLHF.

This sequence joins TRBV29-1 and TRBJ2-2; 7 nucleotides match TRBD1. The CDR3 is made up of 13 amino acids. Unmatched junction bases numbered 1, after V lost 6 bases and J lost 0 bases. Germline V gene sequence: CDR1 SQVTM, CDR2 ANQGSEA. Here the CDR3 reads CSVGTANTGELFF. In DNA, the CDR3 is TGCAGCGTCGGGACAGCGAACACCGGGGAGCTGTTTTTT.

This clone was observed a few times. This sequence joins TRBV6-1 and TRBJ2-3; 9 nucleotides agree with TRBD2. The CDR3 consists of 14 residues. Losses at the gene ends were 2 bases for V and 6 bases for J; bases not matched to a gene: 3. The germline CDR1 and CDR2 sequences are MNHNS and SASEGT. Here the CDR3 reads CASSELAGFDTQYF. DNA of the CDR3: TGTGCCAGCAGTGAACTAGCGGGGTTTGATACGCAGTATTTT.

The chain links TRBV29-1 to TRBJ1-2; the D gene is possibly TRBD1 (6 bases). With 4 bases removed from V and 8 bases from J, the gap between germline ends came to 17 bases. The CDR3 sequence is 13 residues long. Germline V gene lookup returns CDR1 SQVTM and CDR2 ANQGSEA. The CDR3 is CSVVTGPGRGYTF. The CDR3 nucleotides read TGCAGCGTTGTCACAGGGCCTGGACGAGGCTACACCTTC.